This T cell receptor (beta chain) was sequenced in a study of blood T cell repertoires in COVID-19. Libraries were prepared by immunoSEQ multiplex PCR; TCRdb keeps only in-frame clonotypes and omits some of them. The sample has approximately 150,000 clones; 80% are singletons. The CDR3 sequence is 15 residues long. V lost 0 bases and J 6 bases, leaving 15 bases between the germline ends. Germline CDR1 is GTSNPN and CDR2 is SVGIG (reference sequence). This study enrolled people aged about 18 to 95 from approximately 25 US geographic areas. The source is a man aged 35 to 55 who had recovered from COVID-19. The sequencing sample was made of PBMCs or T cells enriched from blood (not recorded which). The chain has TRBV30 and TRBJ2-1; maybe TRBD1 (6 bases). CDR3 sequence (DNA): TGTGCCTGGAGTGTACCGTCAGGGGCCCCCAATGAGCAGTTCTTC. It translates to CAWSVPSGAPNEQFF. Full variable domain (outside the CDR3, taken from reference TRBV30 and TRBJ2-1): SQTIHQWPATLVQPVGSPLSLECTVEGTSNPNLYWYRQAAGRGLQLLFYSVGIGQISSEVPQNLSASRPQDRQFILSSKKLLLSDSGFYLCAWSVPSGAPNEQFFGPGTRLTVL.